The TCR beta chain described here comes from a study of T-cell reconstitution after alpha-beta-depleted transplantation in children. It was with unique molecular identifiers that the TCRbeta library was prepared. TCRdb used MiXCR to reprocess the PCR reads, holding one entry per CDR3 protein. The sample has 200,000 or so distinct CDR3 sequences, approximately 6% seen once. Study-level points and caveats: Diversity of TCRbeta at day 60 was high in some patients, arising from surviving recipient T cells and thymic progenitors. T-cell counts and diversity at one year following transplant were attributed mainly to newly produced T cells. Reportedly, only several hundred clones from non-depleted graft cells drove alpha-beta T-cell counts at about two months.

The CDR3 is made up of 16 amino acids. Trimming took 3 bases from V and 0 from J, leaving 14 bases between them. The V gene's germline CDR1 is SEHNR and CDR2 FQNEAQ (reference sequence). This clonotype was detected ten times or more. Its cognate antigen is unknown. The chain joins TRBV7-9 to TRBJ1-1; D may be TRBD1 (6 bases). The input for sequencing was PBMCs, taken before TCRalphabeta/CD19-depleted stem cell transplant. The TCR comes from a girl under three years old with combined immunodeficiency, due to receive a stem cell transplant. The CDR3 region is CASSFNPGAMNTEAFF. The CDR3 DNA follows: TGTGCCAGCAGCTTTAACCCAGGGGCAATGAACACTGAAGCTTTCTTT. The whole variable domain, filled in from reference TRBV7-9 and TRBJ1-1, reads DTGVSQNPRHKITKRGQNVTFRCDPISEHNRLYWYRQTLGQGPEFLTYFQNEAQLEKSRLLSDRFSAERPKGSFSTLEIQRTEQGDSAMYLCASSFNPGAMNTEAFFGQGTRLTVV.